One sample yielded the 15 T cell receptor beta chains listed below, sequenced in a study of blood T cell repertoires in COVID-19. The protocol was immunoSEQ multiplex PCR, while the TCRdb copy is restricted to in-frame clones and leaves out a portion. The profile shows about 150,000 clones, 80% to 90% of them singletons. Sequencing was carried out using peripheral blood. Every receptor here comes from a man younger than 35 with COVID-19, enrolled during active disease.

The V call is TRBV7-3, the J call TRBJ2-5; D is possibly TRBD1 (5 bases). Germline CDR1 SGHTA, CDR2 FQGTGA. The CDR3 consists of 13 residues. The V gene lost 2 bases and the J gene lost 5 bases, with 9 bases spanning the gap. CDR3 in amino acids: CASSLGAQETQYF. The CDR3 region has the DNA TGTGCCAGCAGCTTAGGGGCACAGGAGACCCAGTACTTC.

The rearrangement joins TRBV6-5 to TRBJ2-6, with 8 bases matching TRBD1. V shed 4 bases, J shed 3 bases, and the junction held 5 bases outside the gene matches. There are 16 residues in the CDR3. Germline values: CDR1 MNHEY, CDR2 SVGAGI. This CDR3 reads CASSSTGASGANVLTF. The DNA of the CDR3 is TGTGCCAGCAGTTCGACAGGGGCGAGTGGGGCCAACGTCCTGACTTTC.

This clone was seen once. This chain uses TRBV4-3 with TRBJ2-1; 8 bases are shared with TRBD2. In germline, CDR1 is LGHNA, CDR2 YSLEER. The CDR3 consists of 18 residues. V shed 1 base, J shed 5 bases, and the junction held 13 bases outside the gene matches. The CDR3 reads CASSQAGLISGAHNEQFF. The CDR3 DNA reads as TGCGCCAGCAGCCAAGCCGGGTTGATTAGCGGGGCCCACAATGAGCAGTTCTTC.

The chain uses TRBV11-2 and TRBJ2-1; no clear D gene. This CDR3 spans 13 amino acids. Looked up from germline, CDR1 is SGHAT and CDR2 is FQNNGV. Deletions cut 5 bases from V and 9 bases from J, with 14 bases between. CDR3 DNA sequence: TGTGCCAGCAGCCCCCCGGCCGGAGTTGAGCAGTTCTTC. This translates into CASSPPAGVEQFF.

This chain connects TRBV28 to TRBJ1-1, with D unclear. The CDR3 length is 17 residues. V shed 4 bases and J shed 8 bases, with 26 bases lying between them. Germline-derived CDR1 and CDR2 are MDHEN and SYDVKM. This chain's CDR3 is CASSSEKAVPSHREAFF. DNA of the CDR3: TGTGCCAGCAGTTCCGAAAAGGCGGTCCCTTCCCACCGAGAAGCTTTCTTT. The variable domain in full, with the rest retrieved from reference TRBV28 and TRBJ1-1, is DVKVTQSSRYLVKRTGEKVFLECVQDMDHENMFWYRQDPGLGLRLIYFSYDVKMKEKGDIPEGYSVSREKKERFSLILESASTNQTSMYLCASSSEKAVPSHREAFFGQGTRLTVV.

V is TRBV19 and J is TRBJ2-2; no definite D call. This CDR3 has 14 amino acids. With 2 bases removed from V and 3 bases from J, the gap between germline ends came to 7 bases. Germline values: CDR1 LNHDA, CDR2 SQIVND (reference sequence). As DNA, the CDR3 is TGTGCCAGTAGTATACGGTTCGACACCGGGGAGCTGTTTTTT. As protein: CASSIRFDTGELFF.

J is TRBJ2-7 and V is TRBV9; TRBD2 agrees at 8 bases. The V and J ends lost 2 bases and 2 bases, in that order; junction bases with no gene match: 3. The CDR3 length is 14 residues. Germline loops: CDR1 SGDLS, CDR2 YYNGEE. CDR3 protein: CASSVGLAAYEQYF. The CDR3 DNA follows: TGTGCCAGCAGCGTCGGACTAGCAGCCTACGAGCAGTACTTC.

This sequence joins TRBV19 and TRBJ1-5, with unresolved D. The CDR3 loop spans 13 amino acids. Germline V gives CDR1 LNHDA, CDR2 SQIVND (reference sequence). V dropped 3 bases and J dropped 5 bases, with 8 bases sitting between them. The CDR3 is CASSMWLDQPQHF. As DNA, the CDR3 is TGTGCCAGTAGTATGTGGCTAGATCAGCCCCAGCATTTT. The full variable domain, its missing parts supplied by reference TRBV19 and TRBJ1-5, is DGGITQSPKYLFRKEGQNVTLSCEQNLNHDAMYWYRQDPGQGLRLIYYSQIVNDFQKGDIAEGYSVSREKKESFPLTVTSAQKNPTAFYLCASSMWLDQPQHFGDGTRLSIL.

The chain is built from TRBV19 and TRBJ2-1; 10 bases agree with TRBD2. CDR3 length equals 15 residues. CDR1 is LNHDA and CDR2 is SQIVND in the germline V gene (reference sequence). The ends lost 6 bases at V and 2 bases at J; junction bases unmatched: 4. CDR3 sequence: CASRAGTSAYNEQFF. The CDR3, as DNA: TGTGCCAGTAGAGCCGGGACTAGCGCCTACAATGAGCAGTTCTTC.

The CDR3 bases are TGTGCCAGCAGCCAAGGGTCAGGGGGCGATCCAGATACGCAGTATTTT. Protein sequence: CASSQGSGGDPDTQYF. J is TRBJ2-3 and V is TRBV14, with 8 positions matching TRBD1. This CDR3 is 16 amino acids long. Germline lookup yields CDR1 SGHDN and CDR2 FVKESK. V lost 1 base to trimming and J lost 4 bases; unmatched junction nucleotides: 7.

The gene calls are TRBV7-2 and TRBJ2-5; D remains unclear. Germline CDR1 SGHTA, CDR2 FQGNSA. CDR3 length: 15 amino acids. V lost 5 bases, J lost 2 bases, and 15 bases lay in between. The CDR3 loop is CASSPLGARQETQYF. The CDR3 DNA follows: TGTGCCAGCAGCCCCTTGGGCGCAAGACAAGAGACCCAGTACTTC.

This clone was seen more than once but under ten times. Here the CDR3 reads CASSIRGTDTQYF. In DNA, the CDR3 is TGTGCCAGTAGTATACGAGGCACAGATACGCAGTATTTT. The chain links TRBV19 to TRBJ2-3; no definite D call. V was clipped by 2 bases and J by 1 base, with 4 bases between them. The germline V gene has CDR1 LNHDA and CDR2 SQIVND (reference sequence). The CDR3 is 13 residues long.

The chain couples TRBV30 to TRBJ2-2; 7 positions agree with TRBD2. Per the germline V gene, CDR1 is GTSNPN and CDR2 is SVGIG (reference sequence). V shed 5 bases, J shed 5 bases, and the junction held 5 bases outside the gene matches. The CDR3 is made up of 13 amino acids. For the CDR3, the DNA is TGTGCCTGGGGGAGGGGAGGGACCGGGGAGCTGTTTTTT. The encoded protein is CAWGRGGTGELFF.

The gene calls are TRBV5-1 and TRBJ2-1; 7 bases line up with TRBD2. The CDR3 has 18 amino acids. J gave up 0 bases and V 0 bases, and 9 bases lay outside the gene matches. Germline loops: CDR1 SGHRS, CDR2 YFSETQ. The CDR3 DNA reads as TGCGCCAGCAGCTTGGCCCCGGGAGGTGGAAGCTCCTACAATGAGCAGTTCTTC. Translating it yields CASSLAPGGGSSYNEQFF.

This rearrangement joins TRBV3-1 (or the pseudogene TRBV3-2) to TRBJ2-7, with 10 bases identical to TRBD2. From germline, CDR1 is LGHDT and CDR2 YNNKEL (reference sequence). V gave up 3 bases and J gave up 3 bases; unmatched junction bases: 8. This CDR3 is 16 amino acids long. The CDR3 DNA reads TGTGCCAGCAGCCAGGAATTACTAGCGGGACGCTACGAGCAGTACTTC. Protein: CASSQELLAGRYEQYF.